Listed below are T cell receptor beta chains from one sample, sequenced in a study of control samples from healthy donors and cancer patients. TCRdb's copy holds only in-frame clones and misses some; the assay was immunoSEQ multiplex PCR. The sample yields about 110,000 clones, approximately 80% seen once. Source material: blood. These TCRs come from a man between 18 and 29 years old in good health. Both conserved end residues are part of each CDR3. A D gene is named only where the DNA matches it firmly. Only part of the rows carry a size: once, few, many, or a class if the clone is expanded.

CDR3nt	CDR3aa	abundance	v_gene	j_gene	d_gene
TGTGCCAGCAGCTTCGCGGGGGGGCTTCAAGAGACCCAGTACTTC	CASSFAGGLQETQYF	.	TRBV11-2	TRBJ2-5	TRBD2
TGTGCCAGTAGTATCTCAGCGAACACTGAAGCTTTCTTT	CASSISANTEAFF	.	TRBV19	TRBJ1-1	.
TGTGCCAGCAGCCGAGGACTAGCGGGGACAGATACGCAGTATTTT	CASSRGLAGTDTQYF	.	TRBV11-2	TRBJ2-3	TRBD2
TGTGCCAGCAGCTTAGATCCCCAGGGGTACACTGAAGCTTTCTTT	CASSLDPQGYTEAFF	.	TRBV11-2	TRBJ1-1	.
TGTGCCAGCAGTTCCGGAAGGGGGGGAACTGAAGCTTTCTTT	CASSSGRGGTEAFF	.	TRBV27	TRBJ1-1	.
TGTGCCAGCAGCCTGGACAGCCCTGAAGCTTTCTTT	CASSLDSPEAFF	.	TRBV9	TRBJ1-1	.
TGCGCCAGCAGCGCCGACCTAGGGGCCCAAGAGACCCAGTACTTC	CASSADLGAQETQYF	.	TRBV5-1	TRBJ2-5	.
TGTGCCAGTAGTATCGGAGTCATCGGGGTCTTC	CASSIGVIGVF	once	TRBV19	TRBJ2-1	.
TGTGCCAGCAGCGTAGTGGGGGGGCGACCCTCGGATACGCAGTATTTT	CASSVVGGRPSDTQYF	.	TRBV9	TRBJ2-3	.
TGTGCCATCAGAGGCAGGGGTCAGAACACTGAAGCTTTCTTT	CAIRGRGQNTEAFF	.	TRBV10-3	TRBJ1-1	.
TGTGCCATCAGGAGGACTAGCGGGTGGACAGATACGCAGTATTTT	CAIRRTSGWTDTQYF	.	TRBV10-3	TRBJ2-3	TRBD2
TGTGCCAGCTCACCAAGCAGCGGGGGGGCTTATGAGCAGTTCTTC	CASSPSSGGAYEQFF	.	TRBV18	TRBJ2-1	TRBD2
TGTGCCAGTAGTATTGAAGGGGAAGGCAATCAGCCCCAGCATTTT	CASSIEGEGNQPQHF	.	TRBV19	TRBJ1-5	.
TGTGCCAGCAGTTTAGCGGACAGGGACATTTTCGACGAGCAGTACTTC	CASSLADRDIFDEQYF	.	TRBV28	TRBJ2-7	TRBD1
TGTGCCAGTAGTATAGGGACGGTTGCGCGGGAGCAGTACTTC	CASSIGTVAREQYF	once	TRBV19	TRBJ2-7	.
TGTGCCAGCAGTTCGGCTAGCGGGCCACTAGCCAAAAACATTCAGTACTTC	CASSSASGPLAKNIQYF	.	TRBV6-2/TRBV6-3	TRBJ2-4	TRBD2
TGTGCCTGGAGGGGGTCGTACGACGAGCAGTACTTC	CAWRGSYDEQYF	.	TRBV30	TRBJ2-7	.
TGTGCCAGCAGTGACTCGGTGGGTTCGACTGAAGCTTTCTTT	CASSDSVGSTEAFF	.	TRBV6-4	TRBJ1-1	.
TGTGCCAGCAGCTTAGTACCTCTGAACAGCGGGGAGCTGTTTTTT	CASSLVPLNSGELFF	.	TRBV7-2	TRBJ2-2	.
TGTGCCAGCTCACCACCAGGGTCGGGGGCCAAAAACATTCAGTACTTC	CASSPPGSGAKNIQYF	.	TRBV18	TRBJ2-4	.
TGTGCCAGCAGCCCACTAGTCCGCACAGATACGCAGTATTTT	CASSPLVRTDTQYF	.	TRBV5-5	TRBJ2-3	.
TGTGCCAGCAGCTGGGCTAGCGGGGACTACGAGCAGTACTTC	CASSWASGDYEQYF	once	TRBV7-2	TRBJ2-7	TRBD2
TGTGCCAGCAGTTCCGGACTTTTCACAGATACGCAGTATTTT	CASSSGLFTDTQYF	.	TRBV6-5	TRBJ2-3	.